Below, one T cell receptor (beta chain) is given with its context. The sample is drawn from a study of blood T cell repertoires in COVID-19. Study-wide background: T cells, B-cell-depleted T cells, or PBMCs provided the cDNA or gDNA that served as material.

The CDR3 loop spans 16 amino acids. The germline gives CDR1 SGHAT, CDR2 FQNNGV. Trimming left V 0 bases short and J 4 bases short, with 15 bases between. In the original workflow: Nucleated cell number was recorded as an estimate derived from reference gene primer amplification. Sequenced by immunoSEQ multiplex PCR; TCRdb stores in-frame clones only, minus some. V and J calls and clone size come straight from that table; D and trimming were deduced from the DNA. The table has about 310,000 clones, about 91% seen once; the top ten hold about 9.5%. The TCR originated in a woman aged 40-49 years who had recovered from COVID-19. The chain carries TRBV11-2 and TRBJ1-2; D possibly corresponds to TRBD1 (6 bases). Sequencing used PBMCs or T cells enriched from blood (not recorded which). Here the CDR3 reads CASSLDRLTGRYGYTF. For the CDR3, the DNA is TGTGCCAGCAGCTTAGATCGCCTGACAGGCCGCTATGGCTACACCTTC.